Listed below are T cell receptor beta chains from one sample, sequenced in a study of beta chain features in type 1 diabetes. TCRdb's table, derived via immunoSEQ multiplex PCR, lists solely in-frame clones and lacks some. This table holds roughly 350,000 clones, approximately 10% found once. The sample was naive CD4+ T cells from blood. These receptors all come from a woman in her 30s in good health. Each CDR3 is given with its conserved first and last residue. The order of the fields is D gene, clone size, V gene, J gene, CDR3 DNA, CDR3 protein. A D gene is named only where the DNA matches it firmly. Not every row has a clone size; where given, it reads once, few, many or a size class.

D gene: TRBD1; clone size: few; V gene: TRBV28; J gene: TRBJ2-5; CDR3 DNA: TGTGCCAGCACCACGCCTTACGGGACAGCTCAAGAGACCCAGTACTTC; CDR3 protein: CASTTPYGTAQETQYF
D gene: .; clone size: .; V gene: TRBV4-3; J gene: TRBJ2-7; CDR3 DNA: TGCGCCAGCAGCCAGGATATTGGGGCTAGCTCCTACGAGCAGTACTTC; CDR3 protein: CASSQDIGASSYEQYF
D gene: .; clone size: .; V gene: TRBV14; J gene: TRBJ2-5; CDR3 DNA: TGTGCCAGCAGCCAAGTAGAAGGGACTGCGACGCGGGAGACCCAGTACTTC; CDR3 protein: CASSQVEGTATRETQYF
D gene: .; clone size: .; V gene: TRBV5-4; J gene: TRBJ1-1; CDR3 DNA: TGTGCCAGCAGTCCTCGGGGGTGGGAGGGTCGGACTGAAGCTTTCTTT; CDR3 protein: CASSPRGWEGRTEAFF
D gene: TRBD2; clone size: few; V gene: TRBV7-2; J gene: TRBJ2-3; CDR3 DNA: TGTGCCAGCAGCCCAGGAGGCCTAGCGGGAGCGGTAGATACGCAGTATTTT; CDR3 protein: CASSPGGLAGAVDTQYF
D gene: .; clone size: few; V gene: TRBV5-1; J gene: TRBJ1-1; CDR3 DNA: TGCGCCAGCAGCAAATCGACAGGCCGGCGGAACACTGAAGCTTTCTTT; CDR3 protein: CASSKSTGRRNTEAFF
D gene: .; clone size: few; V gene: TRBV9; J gene: TRBJ2-3; CDR3 DNA: TGTGCCAGCAGCCTAAGCGGGAGCACAGATACGCAGTATTTT; CDR3 protein: CASSLSGSTDTQYF
D gene: .; clone size: .; V gene: TRBV18; J gene: TRBJ2-1; CDR3 DNA: TGTGCCAGCTCAGAGAGTAGCTCCTACAATGAGCAGTTCTTC; CDR3 protein: CASSESSSYNEQFF
D gene: TRBD1; clone size: .; V gene: TRBV19; J gene: TRBJ1-2; CDR3 DNA: TGTGCCAGTAGTCAGGGGGACTATGGCTACACCTTC; CDR3 protein: CASSQGDYGYTF
D gene: TRBD1; clone size: few; V gene: TRBV19; J gene: TRBJ2-3; CDR3 DNA: TGTGCCAGTAGTACGACAGGGAAAGTGGATACGCAGTATTTT; CDR3 protein: CASSTTGKVDTQYF
D gene: .; clone size: .; V gene: TRBV28; J gene: TRBJ2-7; CDR3 DNA: TGTGCCAGCAGCTCGGTAACTTACGAGCAGTACTTC; CDR3 protein: CASSSVTYEQYF
D gene: .; clone size: few; V gene: TRBV6-6; J gene: TRBJ1-1; CDR3 DNA: TGTGCCAGCAGTAGCGACCGTGACACTGAAGCTTTCTTT; CDR3 protein: CASSSDRDTEAFF
D gene: TRBD1; clone size: .; V gene: TRBV6-5; J gene: TRBJ2-1; CDR3 DNA: TGTGCCAGCAGTTCAGACAGGGGCTACAATGAGCAGTTCTTC; CDR3 protein: CASSSDRGYNEQFF
D gene: TRBD2; clone size: .; V gene: TRBV4-2; J gene: TRBJ2-1; CDR3 DNA: TGTGCCAGCAGCCAAGGGGCTAGCGGAGATTACAATGAGCAGTTCTTC; CDR3 protein: CASSQGASGDYNEQFF